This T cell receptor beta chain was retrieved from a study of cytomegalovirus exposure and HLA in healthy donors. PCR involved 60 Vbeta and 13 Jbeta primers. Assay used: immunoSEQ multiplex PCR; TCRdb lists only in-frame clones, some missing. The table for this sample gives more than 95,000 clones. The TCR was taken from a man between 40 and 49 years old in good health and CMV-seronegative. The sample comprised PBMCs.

The CDR3 DNA reads TGCGCCAGCAGCCCACAGACAGGCACTGAGCAGTTCTTC. Its translation is CASSPQTGTEQFF. The chain uses TRBV4-3 and TRBJ2-1, with D possibly TRBD1 on 6 matching bases. CDR1 and CDR2 (germline): LGHNA, YSLEER. CDR3 length: 13 residues. V lost 4 bases and J 9 bases, leaving 13 bases between the germline ends.